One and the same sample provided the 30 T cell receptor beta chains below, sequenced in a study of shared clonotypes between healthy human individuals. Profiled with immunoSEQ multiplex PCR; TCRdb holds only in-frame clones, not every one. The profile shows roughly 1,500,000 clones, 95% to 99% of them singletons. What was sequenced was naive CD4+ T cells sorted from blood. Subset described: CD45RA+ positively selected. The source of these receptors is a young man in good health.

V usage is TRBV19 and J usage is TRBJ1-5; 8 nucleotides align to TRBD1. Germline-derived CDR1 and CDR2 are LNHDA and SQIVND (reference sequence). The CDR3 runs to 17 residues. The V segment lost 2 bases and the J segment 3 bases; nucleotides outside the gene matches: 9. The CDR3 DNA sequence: TGTGCCAGTAGTATAACCGGACAGGGTTTGATCAATCAGCCCCAGCATTTT. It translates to CASSITGQGLINQPQHF.

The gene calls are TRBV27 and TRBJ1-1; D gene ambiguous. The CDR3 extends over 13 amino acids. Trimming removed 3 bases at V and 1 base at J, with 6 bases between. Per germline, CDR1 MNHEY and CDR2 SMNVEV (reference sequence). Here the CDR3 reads CASSFKQNTEAFF. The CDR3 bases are TGTGCCAGCAGTTTTAAACAGAACACTGAAGCTTTCTTT.

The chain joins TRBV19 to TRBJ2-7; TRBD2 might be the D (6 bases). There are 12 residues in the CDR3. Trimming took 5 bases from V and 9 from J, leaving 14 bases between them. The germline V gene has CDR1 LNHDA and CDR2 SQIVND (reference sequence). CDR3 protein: CASSHGGKVQYF. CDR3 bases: TGTGCCAGTAGTCATGGCGGGAAGGTGCAGTACTTC.

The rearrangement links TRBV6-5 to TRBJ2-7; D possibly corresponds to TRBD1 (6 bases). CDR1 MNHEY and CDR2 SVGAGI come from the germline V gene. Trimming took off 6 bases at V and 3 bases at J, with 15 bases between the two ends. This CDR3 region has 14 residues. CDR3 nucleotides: TGTGCCAGCAGAAACACATACAGGGTCTACGAGCAGTACTTC. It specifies CASRNTYRVYEQYF.

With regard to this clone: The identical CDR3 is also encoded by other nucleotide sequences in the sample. The CDR3 here is CASSKDLSGNTIYF. The CDR3 DNA reads TGCGCCAGCAGTAAGGACCTCTCTGGAAACACCATATATTTT. The V call is TRBV5-1, the J call TRBJ1-3, with D unclear. The CDR3 consists of 14 residues. V dropped 5 bases and J dropped 0 bases, with 9 bases sitting between them. Germline loops: CDR1 SGHRS, CDR2 YFSETQ.

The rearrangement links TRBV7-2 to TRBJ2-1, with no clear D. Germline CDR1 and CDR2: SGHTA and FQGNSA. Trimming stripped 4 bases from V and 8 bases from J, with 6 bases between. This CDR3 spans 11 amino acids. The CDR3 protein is CASSSSYEQFF. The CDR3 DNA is TGTGCCAGCAGCTCGAGCTATGAGCAGTTCTTC.

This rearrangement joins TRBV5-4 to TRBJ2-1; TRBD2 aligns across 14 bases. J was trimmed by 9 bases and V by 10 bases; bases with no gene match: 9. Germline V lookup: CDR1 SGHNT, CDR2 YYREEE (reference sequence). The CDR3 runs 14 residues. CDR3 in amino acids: CAGGLAGVVGEQFF. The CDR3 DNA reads TGTGCCGGGGGACTAGCGGGAGTGGTCGGTGAGCAGTTCTTC.

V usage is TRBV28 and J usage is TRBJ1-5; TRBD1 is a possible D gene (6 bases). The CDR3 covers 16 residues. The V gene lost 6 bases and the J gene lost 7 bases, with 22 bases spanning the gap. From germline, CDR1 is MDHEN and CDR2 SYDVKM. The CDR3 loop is CASSLTIIQGRQPQHF. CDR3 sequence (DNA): TGTGCCAGCAGCCTTACCATTATACAGGGACGACAGCCCCAGCATTTT.

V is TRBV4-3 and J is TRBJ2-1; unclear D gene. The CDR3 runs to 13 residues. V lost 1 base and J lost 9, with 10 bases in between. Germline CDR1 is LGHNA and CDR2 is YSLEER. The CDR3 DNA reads TGCGCCAGCAGCCAAGTTGGGCCGGGTGAGCAGTTCTTC. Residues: CASSQVGPGEQFF.

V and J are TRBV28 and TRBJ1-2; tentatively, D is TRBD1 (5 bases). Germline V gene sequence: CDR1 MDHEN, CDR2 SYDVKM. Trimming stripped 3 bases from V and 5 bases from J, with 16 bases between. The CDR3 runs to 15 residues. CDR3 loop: CASSLMMDKPYGYTF. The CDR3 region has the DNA TGTGCCAGCAGTTTGATGATGGACAAACCTTATGGCTACACCTTC.

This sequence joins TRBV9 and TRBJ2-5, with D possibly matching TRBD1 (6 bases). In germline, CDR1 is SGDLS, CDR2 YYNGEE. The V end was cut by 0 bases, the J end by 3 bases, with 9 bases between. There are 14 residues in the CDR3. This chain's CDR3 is CASSVGGGEETQYF. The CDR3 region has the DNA TGTGCCAGCAGCGTAGGAGGGGGAGAAGAGACCCAGTACTTC. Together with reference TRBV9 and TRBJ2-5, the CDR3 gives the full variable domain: DSGVTQTPKHLITATGQRVTLRCSPRSGDLSVYWYQQSLDQGLQFLIQYYNGEERAKGNILERFSAQQFPDLHSELNLSSLELGDSALYFCASSVGGGEETQYFGPGTRLLVL.

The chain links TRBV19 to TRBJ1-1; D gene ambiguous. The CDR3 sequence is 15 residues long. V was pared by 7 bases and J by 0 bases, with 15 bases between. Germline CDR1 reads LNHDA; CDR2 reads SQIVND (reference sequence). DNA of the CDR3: TGTGCCAGTAAATCCCGCGGCGGCCTGAACACTGAAGCTTTCTTT. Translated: CASKSRGGLNTEAFF.

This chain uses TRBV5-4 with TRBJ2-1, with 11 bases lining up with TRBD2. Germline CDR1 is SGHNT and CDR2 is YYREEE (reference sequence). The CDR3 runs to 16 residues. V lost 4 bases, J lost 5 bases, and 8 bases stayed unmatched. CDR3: CASSPNSGRANNEQFF. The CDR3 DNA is TGTGCCAGCAGCCCGAATAGCGGGAGGGCCAACAATGAGCAGTTCTTC.

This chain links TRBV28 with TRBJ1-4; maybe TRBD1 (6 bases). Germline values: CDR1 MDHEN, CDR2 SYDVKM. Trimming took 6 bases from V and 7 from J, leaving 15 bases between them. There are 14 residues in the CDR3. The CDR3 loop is CASSTPGHVEKLFF. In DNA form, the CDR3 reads TGTGCCAGCAGCACTCCGGGACACGTTGAAAAACTGTTTTTT.

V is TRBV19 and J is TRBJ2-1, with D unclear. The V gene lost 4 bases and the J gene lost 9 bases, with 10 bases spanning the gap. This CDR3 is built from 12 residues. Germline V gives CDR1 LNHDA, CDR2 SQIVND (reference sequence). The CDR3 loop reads CASSTTTGEQFF. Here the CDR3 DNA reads TGTGCCAGTAGTACAACTACCGGTGAGCAGTTCTTC.

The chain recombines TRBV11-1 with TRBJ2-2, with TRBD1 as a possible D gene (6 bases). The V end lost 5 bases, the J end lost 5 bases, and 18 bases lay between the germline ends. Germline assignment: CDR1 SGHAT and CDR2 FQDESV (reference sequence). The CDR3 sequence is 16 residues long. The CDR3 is CASSPGRDISTGELFF. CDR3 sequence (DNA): TGTGCCAGCAGCCCGGGACGGGACATATCTACCGGGGAGCTGTTTTTT.

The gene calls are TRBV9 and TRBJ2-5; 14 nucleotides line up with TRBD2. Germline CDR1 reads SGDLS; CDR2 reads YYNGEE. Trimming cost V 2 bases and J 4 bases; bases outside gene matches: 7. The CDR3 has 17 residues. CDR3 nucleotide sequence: TGTGCCAGCAGCGTCCGTTTGGGGACTAGCGGGAGAGAGACCCAGTACTTC. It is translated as CASSVRLGTSGRETQYF.

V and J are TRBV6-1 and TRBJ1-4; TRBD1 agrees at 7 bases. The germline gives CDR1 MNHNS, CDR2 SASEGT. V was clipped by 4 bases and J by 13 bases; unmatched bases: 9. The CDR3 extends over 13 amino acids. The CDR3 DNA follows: TGTGCCAGCAGTGTTACAGGGGAAGGGATACTGTTTTTT. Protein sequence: CASSVTGEGILFF.

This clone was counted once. The CDR3, as DNA: TGTGCCAGCAGTCCCCCCTTACCCGTGGGGACGGTTGAAGCTTTCTTT. Translating gives CASSPPLPVGTVEAFF. The chain has TRBV25-1 and TRBJ1-1; possible D gene TRBD1, 5 bases. Trimming shortened V by 5 bases and J by 7 bases, and 23 bases separated the two germline ends. The CDR3 has 16 amino acids. CDR1 is MGHDK and CDR2 is SYGVNS in the germline V gene.

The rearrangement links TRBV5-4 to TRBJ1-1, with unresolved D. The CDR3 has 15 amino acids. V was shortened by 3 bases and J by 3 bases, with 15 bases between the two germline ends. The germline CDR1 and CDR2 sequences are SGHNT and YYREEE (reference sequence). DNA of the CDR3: TGTGCCAGCAGCTCACCGCTACACGGGTACACTGAAGCTTTCTTT. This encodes CASSSPLHGYTEAFF.

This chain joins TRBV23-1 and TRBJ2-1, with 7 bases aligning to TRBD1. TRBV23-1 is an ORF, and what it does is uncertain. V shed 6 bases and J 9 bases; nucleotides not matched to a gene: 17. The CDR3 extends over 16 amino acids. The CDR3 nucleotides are TGCGCCAGCAGCCGACTCGGACAGGACACCTTCGGTGAGCAGTTCTTC. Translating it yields CASSRLGQDTFGEQFF.

CDR3 in amino acids: CASSQTGLTYNEQFF. CDR3 bases: TGCGCCAGCAGCCAGACAGGGCTTACCTACAATGAGCAGTTCTTC. The rearrangement links TRBV4-3 to TRBJ2-1; 7 nucleotides agree with TRBD1. Germline-derived CDR1 and CDR2 are LGHNA and YSLEER. Trimming took 3 bases from V and 2 from J; bases not matched to a gene: 4. The CDR3 spans 15 residues.

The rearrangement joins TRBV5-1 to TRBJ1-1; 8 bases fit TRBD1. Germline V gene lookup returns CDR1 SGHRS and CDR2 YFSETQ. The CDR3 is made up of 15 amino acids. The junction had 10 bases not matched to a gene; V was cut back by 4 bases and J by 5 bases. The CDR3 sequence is CASSPAGTGSTEAFF. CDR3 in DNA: TGCGCCAGCAGCCCCGCCGGGACAGGCAGTACTGAAGCTTTCTTT.

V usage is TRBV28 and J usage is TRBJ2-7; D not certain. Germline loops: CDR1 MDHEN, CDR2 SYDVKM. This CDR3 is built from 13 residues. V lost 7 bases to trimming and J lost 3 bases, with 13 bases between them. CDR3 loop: CASTSLRVYEQYF. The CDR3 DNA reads TGTGCCAGCACCTCCCTCCGGGTCTACGAGCAGTACTTC. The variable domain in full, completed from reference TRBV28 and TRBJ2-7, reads DVKVTQSSRYLVKRTGEKVFLECVQDMDHENMFWYRQDPGLGLRLIYFSYDVKMKEKGDIPEGYSVSREKKERFSLILESASTNQTSMYLCASTSLRVYEQYFGPGTRLTVT.

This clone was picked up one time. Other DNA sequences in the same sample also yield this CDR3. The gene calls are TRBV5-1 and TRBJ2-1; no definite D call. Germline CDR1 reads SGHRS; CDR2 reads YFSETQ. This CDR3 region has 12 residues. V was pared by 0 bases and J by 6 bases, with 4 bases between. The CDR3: CASSLVANEQFF. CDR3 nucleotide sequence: TGCGCCAGCAGCTTGGTAGCCAATGAGCAGTTCTTC.

CDR3 protein: CASSAIPTEAFF. As DNA, the CDR3 is TGTGCCAGCAGCGCGATTCCCACTGAAGCTTTCTTT. The chain uses TRBV28 and TRBJ1-1; no clear D gene. From germline, CDR1 is MDHEN and CDR2 SYDVKM. The V gene lost 6 bases and the J gene lost 4 bases, with 9 bases spanning the gap. The CDR3 contains 12 residues.

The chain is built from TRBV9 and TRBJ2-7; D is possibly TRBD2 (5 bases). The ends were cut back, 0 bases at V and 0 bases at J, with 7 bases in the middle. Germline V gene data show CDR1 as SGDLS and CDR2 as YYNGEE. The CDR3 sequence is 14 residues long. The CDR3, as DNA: TGTGCCAGCAGCGTAGACGGGAACTCCTACGAGCAGTACTTC. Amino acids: CASSVDGNSYEQYF. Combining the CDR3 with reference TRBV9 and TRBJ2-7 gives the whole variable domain DSGVTQTPKHLITATGQRVTLRCSPRSGDLSVYWYQQSLDQGLQFLIQYYNGEERAKGNILERFSAQQFPDLHSELNLSSLELGDSALYFCASSVDGNSYEQYFGPGTRLTVT.

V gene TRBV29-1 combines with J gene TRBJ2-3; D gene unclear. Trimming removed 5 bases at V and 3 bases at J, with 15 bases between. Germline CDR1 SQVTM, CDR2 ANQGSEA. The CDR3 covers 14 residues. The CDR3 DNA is TGCAGCGTTATACCGAGGCAGTCAACAGATACGCAGTATTTT. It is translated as CSVIPRQSTDTQYF.

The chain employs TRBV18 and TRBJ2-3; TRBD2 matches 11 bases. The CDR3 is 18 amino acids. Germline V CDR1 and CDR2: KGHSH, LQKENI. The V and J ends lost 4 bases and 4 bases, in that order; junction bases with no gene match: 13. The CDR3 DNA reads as TGTGCCAGCTCACTAGCGGGAGGGCATCTCGGGACGTCAGATACGCAGTATTTT. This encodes CASSLAGGHLGTSDTQYF.

The CDR3 protein is CASSVDRGLFNEQFF. CDR3 DNA: TGTGCCAGCAGCGTGGACAGGGGGCTGTTCAATGAGCAGTTCTTC. V is TRBV5-6 and J is TRBJ2-1; 11 bases line up with TRBD1. This CDR3 comprises 15 residues. Germline assignment: CDR1 SGHDT and CDR2 YYEEEE. Trimming removed 4 bases from V and 6 bases from J; junction bases left unmatched: 6.